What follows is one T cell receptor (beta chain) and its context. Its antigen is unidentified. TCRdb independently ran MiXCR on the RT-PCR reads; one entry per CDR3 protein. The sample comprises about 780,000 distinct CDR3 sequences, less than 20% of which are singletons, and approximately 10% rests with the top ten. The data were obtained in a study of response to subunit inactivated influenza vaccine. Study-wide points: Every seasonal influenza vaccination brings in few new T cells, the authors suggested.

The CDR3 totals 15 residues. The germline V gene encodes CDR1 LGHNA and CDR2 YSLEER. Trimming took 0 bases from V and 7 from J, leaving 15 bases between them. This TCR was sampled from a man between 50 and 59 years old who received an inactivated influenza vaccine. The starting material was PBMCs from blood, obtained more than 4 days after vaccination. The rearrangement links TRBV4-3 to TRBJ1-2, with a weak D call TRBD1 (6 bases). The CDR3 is CASSQEMTGLGGYTF. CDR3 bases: TGCGCCAGCAGCCAAGAAATGACAGGCTTGGGTGGCTACACCTTC.